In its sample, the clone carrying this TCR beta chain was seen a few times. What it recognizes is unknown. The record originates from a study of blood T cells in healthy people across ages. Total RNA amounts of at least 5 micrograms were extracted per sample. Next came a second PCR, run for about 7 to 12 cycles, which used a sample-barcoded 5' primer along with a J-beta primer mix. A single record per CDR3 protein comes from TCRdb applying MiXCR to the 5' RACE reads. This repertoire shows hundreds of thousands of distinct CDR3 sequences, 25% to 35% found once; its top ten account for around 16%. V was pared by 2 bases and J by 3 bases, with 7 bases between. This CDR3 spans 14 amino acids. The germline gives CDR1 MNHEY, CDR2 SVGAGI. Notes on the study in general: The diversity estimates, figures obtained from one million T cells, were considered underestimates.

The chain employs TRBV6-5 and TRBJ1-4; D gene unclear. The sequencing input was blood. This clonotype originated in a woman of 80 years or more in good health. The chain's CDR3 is CASSYLPANEKLFF. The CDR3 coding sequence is TGTGCCAGCAGTTACCTCCCGGCTAATGAAAAACTGTTTTTT.